Listed below are T cell receptor beta chains from one sample, sequenced in a study of blood T cell repertoires in COVID-19. Libraries were prepared by immunoSEQ multiplex PCR; TCRdb keeps only in-frame clonotypes and omits some of them. This sample has 100,000 or so clones, with more than 75% found just once. Material: peripheral blood. These TCRs come from a human donor in a cohort sampled during active COVID-19. Each CDR3 is given with its conserved first and last residue. D genes are given only for firm matches. A clone size is listed for some rows: how often the clone was seen (once, few, many), or a class if it is expanded.

v_call: TRBV7-9; clone_size: NA; d_call: NA; j_call: TRBJ1-2; cdr3_aa: CASSLEAGDYGYTF; cdr3_nt: TGTGCCAGCAGCTTAGAAGCAGGGGACTATGGCTACACCTTC
v_call: TRBV10-3; clone_size: NA; d_call: NA; j_call: TRBJ1-1; cdr3_aa: CACGAGRTEAFF; cdr3_nt: TGTGCCTGCGGGGCAGGGAGGACTGAAGCTTTCTTT
v_call: TRBV7-9; clone_size: NA; d_call: TRBD1; j_call: TRBJ2-3; cdr3_aa: CASSPMPIQGATDTQYF; cdr3_nt: TGTGCCAGCAGCCCCATGCCGATACAGGGGGCCACAGATACGCAGTATTTT
v_call: TRBV7-2; clone_size: NA; d_call: TRBD1; j_call: TRBJ2-7; cdr3_aa: CASSFNPGGAVYEQYF; cdr3_nt: TGTGCCAGCAGCTTTAACCCAGGGGGCGCCGTTTACGAGCAGTACTTC
v_call: TRBV19; clone_size: NA; d_call: TRBD1; j_call: TRBJ2-7; cdr3_aa: CASSIDQGAGFGEQYF; cdr3_nt: TGTGCCAGTAGTATAGATCAGGGGGCTGGGTTCGGCGAGCAGTACTTC
v_call: TRBV6-5; clone_size: few; d_call: TRBD1; j_call: TRBJ2-5; cdr3_aa: CASSNTPQGKETQYF; cdr3_nt: TGTGCCAGCAGTAACACCCCACAGGGGAAAGAGACCCAGTACTTC
v_call: TRBV23-1; clone_size: NA; d_call: TRBD1; j_call: TRBJ2-7; cdr3_aa: CASSQNKDRDSQSLISYEQYF; cdr3_nt: TGCGCCAGCAGTCAAAACAAGGATCGGGACAGCCAAAGCCTAATTTCCTACGAGCAGTACTTC
v_call: TRBV28; clone_size: NA; d_call: TRBD2; j_call: TRBJ2-7; cdr3_aa: CASGTPRDYPYEQYF; cdr3_nt: TGTGCCAGCGGGACTCCCCGGGACTACCCCTACGAGCAGTACTTC
v_call: TRBV6-4; clone_size: NA; d_call: NA; j_call: TRBJ2-2; cdr3_aa: CASSGQGGTGELFF; cdr3_nt: TGTGCCAGCAGTGGCCAGGGGGGCACCGGGGAGCTGTTTTTT
v_call: TRBV7-9; clone_size: NA; d_call: NA; j_call: TRBJ1-1; cdr3_aa: CASSLPTQQAEAFF; cdr3_nt: TGTGCCAGCAGCTTACCAACCCAGCAGGCTGAAGCTTTCTTT
v_call: TRBV7-6; clone_size: NA; d_call: NA; j_call: TRBJ2-2; cdr3_aa: CASSSVRGNTGELFF; cdr3_nt: TGTGCCAGCAGCTCCGTAAGGGGGAACACCGGGGAGCTGTTTTTT
v_call: TRBV7-2; clone_size: NA; d_call: TRBD2; j_call: TRBJ2-1; cdr3_aa: CASSVGLAGAGNEQFF; cdr3_nt: TGTGCCAGCAGCGTTGGACTAGCGGGGGCGGGAAATGAGCAGTTCTTC
v_call: TRBV5-4; clone_size: NA; d_call: TRBD1; j_call: TRBJ2-5; cdr3_aa: CASSLRQGALKETQYF; cdr3_nt: TGTGCCAGCAGCTTACGACAGGGGGCGTTAAAAGAGACCCAGTACTTC
v_call: TRBV5-4; clone_size: NA; d_call: TRBD2; j_call: TRBJ2-7; cdr3_aa: CASSTKLAEKPPYEQYF; cdr3_nt: TGTGCCAGCAGCACCAAACTAGCGGAAAAACCCCCCTACGAGCAGTACTTC
v_call: TRBV9; clone_size: NA; d_call: TRBD1; j_call: TRBJ1-4; cdr3_aa: CASSGGWDRANEKLFF; cdr3_nt: TGTGCCAGCAGCGGGGGGTGGGACAGAGCTAATGAAAAACTGTTTTTT
v_call: TRBV18; clone_size: NA; d_call: NA; j_call: TRBJ1-1; cdr3_aa: CASSPQGTEAFF; cdr3_nt: TGTGCCAGCTCACCACAGGGGACTGAAGCTTTCTTT
v_call: TRBV28; clone_size: NA; d_call: TRBD1; j_call: TRBJ1-2; cdr3_aa: CASSPRGTGDYGYTF; cdr3_nt: TGTGCCAGCAGTCCACGTGGGACAGGCGATTATGGCTACACCTTC
v_call: TRBV5-1; clone_size: NA; d_call: TRBD1; j_call: TRBJ1-3; cdr3_aa: CASSLNRGKGGNTIYF; cdr3_nt: TGCGCCAGCAGCTTGAACAGGGGGAAGGGTGGAAACACCATATATTTT
v_call: TRBV19; clone_size: few; d_call: TRBD1; j_call: TRBJ1-2; cdr3_aa: CARGDRDNYGYTF; cdr3_nt: TGTGCCAGAGGGGACAGAGATAACTATGGCTACACCTTC
v_call: TRBV5-1; clone_size: NA; d_call: TRBD2; j_call: TRBJ2-5; cdr3_aa: CASSVSGGPRGTQYF; cdr3_nt: TGCGCCAGCAGCGTTAGCGGGGGTCCAAGGGGGACCCAGTACTTC
v_call: TRBV30; clone_size: NA; d_call: TRBD1; j_call: TRBJ1-1; cdr3_aa: CARQGDTEAFF; cdr3_nt: TGTGCCCGACAGGGGGACACTGAAGCTTTCTTT
v_call: TRBV5-4; clone_size: NA; d_call: TRBD2; j_call: TRBJ2-3; cdr3_aa: CASSSKAGGHTDTQYF; cdr3_nt: TGTGCCAGCAGCTCTAAAGCGGGGGGCCACACAGATACGCAGTATTTT
v_call: TRBV3-1/TRBV3-2; clone_size: once; d_call: NA; j_call: TRBJ2-7; cdr3_aa: CASSNWEVAASSYEQYF; cdr3_nt: TGTGCCAGCAGCAACTGGGAGGTAGCGGCATCCTCCTACGAGCAGTACTTC
v_call: TRBV19; clone_size: NA; d_call: TRBD2; j_call: TRBJ2-2; cdr3_aa: CASSAPLAGGPSNTGELFF; cdr3_nt: TGTGCCAGTAGTGCACCACTAGCGGGAGGGCCCTCGAACACCGGGGAGCTGTTTTTT
v_call: TRBV7-8; clone_size: NA; d_call: TRBD1; j_call: TRBJ1-2; cdr3_aa: CASSAQGFPAYGYTF; cdr3_nt: TGTGCCAGCAGCGCACAGGGGTTTCCTGCTTATGGCTACACCTTC
v_call: TRBV4-3; clone_size: NA; d_call: NA; j_call: TRBJ2-7; cdr3_aa: CASSPGANSYEQYF; cdr3_nt: TGCGCCAGCAGCCCCGGTGCCAACTCCTACGAGCAGTACTTC
v_call: TRBV27; clone_size: NA; d_call: NA; j_call: TRBJ2-2; cdr3_aa: CASSFDSLWGNTGELFF; cdr3_nt: TGTGCCAGCAGTTTCGACAGCCTTTGGGGCAACACCGGGGAGCTGTTTTTT
v_call: TRBV6-6; clone_size: NA; d_call: TRBD1; j_call: TRBJ2-4; cdr3_aa: CASSQQGLNIQYF; cdr3_nt: TGTGCCAGCAGTCAACAGGGGCTGAACATTCAGTACTTC
v_call: TRBV11-2; clone_size: NA; d_call: NA; j_call: TRBJ2-1; cdr3_aa: CASSKTENYNEQFF; cdr3_nt: TGTGCCAGCAGCAAGACAGAGAATTACAATGAGCAGTTCTTC
v_call: TRBV30; clone_size: few; d_call: NA; j_call: TRBJ1-6; cdr3_aa: CAWSKDKGFGQGNSPLHF; cdr3_nt: TGTGCCTGGAGCAAAGATAAAGGATTCGGGCAGGGGAATTCACCCCTCCACTTT
v_call: TRBV11-2; clone_size: NA; d_call: NA; j_call: TRBJ1-5; cdr3_aa: CASSVRSQGNQPQHF; cdr3_nt: TGTGCCAGCAGCGTGAGAAGTCAGGGAAATCAGCCCCAGCATTTT
v_call: TRBV15; clone_size: NA; d_call: NA; j_call: TRBJ2-1; cdr3_aa: CATSREERANLNEQFF; cdr3_nt: TGTGCCACCAGCAGAGAAGAGCGGGCAAACCTCAATGAGCAGTTCTTC
v_call: TRBV12-3/TRBV12-4; clone_size: NA; d_call: NA; j_call: TRBJ1-1; cdr3_aa: CASISGGWRAFF; cdr3_nt: TGTGCCAGCATTTCGGGGGGGTGGAGGGCTTTCTTT
v_call: TRBV24-1; clone_size: once; d_call: NA; j_call: TRBJ2-2; cdr3_aa: CATSHNTGELFF; cdr3_nt: TGTGCCACCAGTCATAACACCGGGGAGCTGTTTTTT
v_call: TRBV7-9; clone_size: NA; d_call: TRBD2; j_call: TRBJ2-3; cdr3_aa: CASSPHGGGNTQYF; cdr3_nt: TGTGCCAGCAGCCCACATGGGGGGGGAAATACGCAGTATTTT
v_call: TRBV5-4; clone_size: NA; d_call: NA; j_call: TRBJ1-1; cdr3_aa: CASSAPERVGTEAFF; cdr3_nt: TGTGCCAGCAGCGCCCCCGAGAGGGTTGGCACTGAAGCTTTCTTT
v_call: TRBV9; clone_size: NA; d_call: NA; j_call: TRBJ1-6; cdr3_aa: CASSVGRSYNSPLHF; cdr3_nt: TGTGCCAGCAGCGTAGGTCGCTCCTATAATTCACCCCTCCACTTT
v_call: TRBV6-6; clone_size: NA; d_call: TRBD1; j_call: TRBJ1-2; cdr3_aa: CASSSGTGGDYGYTF; cdr3_nt: TGTGCCAGCAGTTCGGGAACAGGGGGCGACTATGGCTACACCTTC
v_call: TRBV6-2/TRBV6-3; clone_size: NA; d_call: NA; j_call: TRBJ2-1; cdr3_aa: CASSYSNRAEQFF; cdr3_nt: TGTGCCAGCAGTTACTCGAACAGGGCTGAGCAGTTCTTC
v_call: TRBV7-2; clone_size: once; d_call: NA; j_call: TRBJ1-2; cdr3_aa: CASSLGWQYYTF; cdr3_nt: TGTGCCAGCAGCTTAGGGTGGCAGTACTACACCTTC
v_call: TRBV10-1; clone_size: NA; d_call: NA; j_call: TRBJ2-2; cdr3_aa: CASSSRKTGNTGELFF; cdr3_nt: TGCGCCAGCAGTTCAAGGAAGACAGGGAACACCGGGGAGCTGTTTTTT
v_call: TRBV6-5; clone_size: NA; d_call: NA; j_call: TRBJ2-7; cdr3_aa: CASSYSSIPGRYEQYF; cdr3_nt: TGTGCCAGCAGTTACTCGAGTATTCCAGGGAGGTACGAGCAGTACTTC
v_call: TRBV9; clone_size: NA; d_call: NA; j_call: TRBJ2-7; cdr3_aa: CASSVRTADGGEQYF; cdr3_nt: TGTGCCAGCAGCGTTCGGACAGCTGATGGGGGCGAGCAGTACTTC
v_call: TRBV24-1; clone_size: NA; d_call: TRBD2; j_call: TRBJ2-1; cdr3_aa: CATSDRRGSGTNDEQFF; cdr3_nt: TGTGCCACCAGTGATCGTCGAGGTAGCGGGACTAATGATGAGCAGTTCTTC
v_call: TRBV10-3; clone_size: few; d_call: NA; j_call: TRBJ1-5; cdr3_aa: CAIRGEGQPQHF; cdr3_nt: TGTGCCATCCGGGGGGAAGGTCAGCCCCAGCATTTT
v_call: TRBV6-1; clone_size: NA; d_call: NA; j_call: TRBJ1-5; cdr3_aa: CASSDWYRAINQPQHF; cdr3_nt: TGTGCCAGCAGTGATTGGTACAGGGCAATCAATCAGCCCCAGCATTTT
v_call: TRBV5-8; clone_size: NA; d_call: TRBD1; j_call: TRBJ2-7; cdr3_aa: CASSRFGTVYEQYF; cdr3_nt: TGTGCCAGCAGCAGATTTGGGACAGTCTACGAGCAGTACTTC
v_call: TRBV7-2; clone_size: NA; d_call: NA; j_call: TRBJ2-2; cdr3_aa: CASSLGTNAGELFF; cdr3_nt: TGTGCCAGCAGCTTAGGGACAAACGCCGGGGAGCTGTTTTTT
v_call: TRBV18; clone_size: few; d_call: TRBD2; j_call: TRBJ2-7; cdr3_aa: CASSPPLLSGNSYEQYF; cdr3_nt: TGTGCCAGCTCACCGCCCTTGTTAAGCGGGAATTCCTACGAGCAGTACTTC
v_call: TRBV5-4; clone_size: once; d_call: NA; j_call: TRBJ2-1; cdr3_aa: CASSWGRAPSNEQFF; cdr3_nt: TGTGCCAGCAGCTGGGGGCGTGCCCCTTCTAATGAGCAGTTCTTC